A selection of T cell receptor beta chains follows, all from one sample in a study of T-cell memory formation after mild COVID-19. TCRdb redid the calling of the 5' RACE reads with MiXCR, one entry per CDR3 protein. The sample has fewer than 250,000 distinct CDR3 sequences; 27% are singletons. The source material was PBMCs or a T cell subset sorted from them (not recorded which). These TCRs come from an adult woman who had mild COVID-19 (a few samples of this study predate the infection). Cell type and time point are not known. Both conserved end residues are part of each CDR3. Each record gives: clone size, V gene, D gene, J gene, CDR3 protein, CDR3 DNA. D genes are given only for firm matches. Size is omitted from some rows. Given values are once, few, many or a class for expanded clones.

few,TRBV6-2/TRBV6-3,TRBD1,TRBJ2-2,CASSYRDRVWNTGELFF,TGTGCCAGCAGTTACCGGGACAGGGTGTGGAACACCGGGGAGCTGTTTTTT
few,TRBV11-3,TRBD1,TRBJ2-1,CASSTRTGGNEQFF,TGTGCCAGCAGCACCCGGACAGGGGGCAATGAGCAGTTCTTC
NA,TRBV5-4,NA,TRBJ2-3,CASSRSVTDTQYF,TGTGCCAGCAGCCGATCGGTAACAGATACGCAGTATTTT
NA,TRBV7-9,TRBD2,TRBJ2-3,CASSLGTSGSSTDTQYF,TGTGCCAGCAGCTTAGGGACTAGCGGGAGTAGCACAGATACGCAGTATTTT
few,TRBV6-2/TRBV6-3,NA,TRBJ2-7,CASSYSGVGSYEQYF,TGTGCCAGCAGTTACTCCGGGGTTGGGTCCTACGAGCAGTACTTC
NA,TRBV12-3/TRBV12-4,NA,TRBJ1-1,CASSLAPNTEAFF,TGTGCCAGCAGTTTAGCACCGAACACTGAAGCTTTCTTT
few,TRBV10-3,NA,TRBJ2-2,CAITPGIGELFF,TGTGCCATCACTCCCGGAATCGGGGAGCTGTTTTTT
NA,TRBV4-1,TRBD2,TRBJ2-2,CASTSPGGGLAGELFF,TGCGCCAGCACCTCCCCGGGGGGGGGCTTGGCCGGGGAGCTGTTTTTT
few,TRBV12-3/TRBV12-4,NA,TRBJ1-1,CASGYQGRQTEAFF,TGTGCCAGCGGTTACCAGGGGCGGCAAACTGAAGCTTTCTTT
NA,TRBV3-1,NA,TRBJ1-4,CASSRNEKLFF,TGTGCCAGCAGCCGAAATGAAAAACTGTTTTTT
NA,TRBV20-1,NA,TRBJ2-7,CSARLDEQYF,TGCAGTGCTAGACTGGACGAGCAGTACTTC
few,TRBV5-1,TRBD1,TRBJ2-7,CASSSTGTGGFHEQYF,TGCGCCAGCAGCTCAACCGGGACAGGGGGCTTCCACGAGCAGTACTTC
few,TRBV12-3/TRBV12-4,NA,TRBJ2-7,CASSGTLAYEQYF,TGTGCCAGCAGTGGGACATTAGCCTACGAGCAGTACTTC
once,TRBV7-9,TRBD1,TRBJ2-5,CASQSVGGQGQETQYF,TGTGCCAGCCAATCCGTGGGGGGACAGGGACAAGAGACCCAGTACTTC
NA,TRBV12-3/TRBV12-4,NA,TRBJ2-1,CASSFRGTEQFF,TGTGCCAGCAGTTTTCGGGGAACTGAGCAGTTCTTC
NA,TRBV3-1,TRBD2,TRBJ2-5,CASSPGLAGDGETQYF,TGTGCCAGCAGCCCCGGACTAGCGGGAGATGGAGAGACCCAGTACTTC
NA,TRBV20-1,NA,TRBJ2-5,CSASRQGETQYF,TGCAGTGCTAGTCGGCAGGGGGAGACCCAGTACTTC
few,TRBV5-1,NA,TRBJ2-5,CASSLQPESRETQYF,TGCGCCAGCAGCTTGCAGCCGGAGAGTCGGGAGACCCAGTACTTC
NA,TRBV4-1,NA,TRBJ1-1,CASSQAGLSEAFF,TGCGCCAGCAGCCAAGCAGGGCTGTCTGAAGCTTTCTTT
NA,TRBV4-3,NA,TRBJ2-3,CASSQDSGTTDTQYF,TGCGCCAGCAGCCAAGATTCGGGGACCACAGATACGCAGTATTTT
NA,TRBV4-3,NA,TRBJ2-7,CASSQDYQGLLRYEQYF,TGCGCCAGCAGCCAAGATTACCAGGGGCTACTACGCTACGAGCAGTACTTC
NA,TRBV11-3,TRBD2,TRBJ2-1,CASSTPRGGTSGRNEQFF,TGTGCCAGCAGCACCCCCCGGGGTGGGACTAGCGGGAGGAATGAGCAGTTCTTC
many,TRBV6-2/TRBV6-3,NA,TRBJ2-3,CASSYSPSDISSTDTQYF,TGTGCCAGCAGTTACTCGCCCTCCGATATATCTAGCACAGATACGCAGTATTTT
few,TRBV4-1,NA,TRBJ2-3,CASSLPTVPTDTQYF,TGCGCCAGCAGCCTTCCGACAGTGCCCACAGATACGCAGTATTTT
NA,TRBV5-1,TRBD1,TRBJ2-5,CASSPGTGGETQYF,TGCGCCAGCAGCCCCGGGACAGGCGGAGAGACCCAGTACTTC
few,TRBV7-9,NA,TRBJ2-2,CASSLYAVNTGELFF,TGTGCCAGCAGCTTATACGCGGTTAACACCGGGGAGCTGTTTTTT
NA,TRBV12-3/TRBV12-4,NA,TRBJ2-3,CASSFESLGVDTQYF,TGTGCCAGCAGTTTCGAGTCCTTAGGGGTAGATACGCAGTATTTT
few,TRBV29-1,NA,TRBJ2-7,CSVEQGRGTRYEQYF,TGCAGCGTTGAACAGGGGCGGGGGACGAGATACGAGCAGTACTTC
few,TRBV7-3,NA,TRBJ2-1,CASSLTPASNNEQFF,TGTGCCAGCAGCTTAACTCCGGCTAGCAACAATGAGCAGTTCTTC
few,TRBV9,NA,TRBJ2-7,CASPPRWAAYEQYF,TGTGCCAGCCCCCCCCGCTGGGCCGCCTACGAGCAGTACTTC
NA,TRBV7-8,TRBD2,TRBJ2-1,CASSPRTSGANEQFF,TGTGCCAGCAGCCCCCGGACTAGCGGGGCCAATGAGCAGTTCTTC
NA,TRBV10-3,NA,TRBJ2-2,CAITGDTGELFF,TGTGCCATCACGGGTGACACCGGGGAGCTGTTTTTT
NA,TRBV5-1,NA,TRBJ2-7,CASSLGRPGVSSREQYF,TGCGCCAGCAGCTTGGGAAGGCCGGGGGTGTCCTCTCGGGAGCAGTACTTC
few,TRBV6-5,NA,TRBJ2-3,CACCEGLGADTQYF,TGTGCCTGTTGCGAGGGGCTTGGGGCAGATACGCAGTATTTT
few,TRBV3-1,NA,TRBJ2-1,CASSQDGAGSYNEQFF,TGTGCCAGCAGCCAAGATGGGGCCGGCTCCTACAATGAGCAGTTCTTC
NA,TRBV7-9,TRBD1,TRBJ1-1,CASSRSDRVTEAFF,TGTGCCAGCAGCCGTTCTGACAGGGTCACTGAAGCTTTCTTT
few,TRBV13,TRBD1,TRBJ1-2,CASSYQGQGSFVLHGYTF,TGTGCCAGCAGCTACCAGGGACAGGGAAGCTTCGTCCTACATGGCTACACCTTC
NA,TRBV4-1,NA,TRBJ2-7,CASSQGRQDPYEQYF,TGCGCCAGCAGCCAAGGGAGACAGGATCCCTACGAGCAGTACTTC
NA,TRBV4-3,TRBD2,TRBJ2-2,CASSRGTMILNTGELFF,TGCGCCAGCAGCCGAGGGACTATGATTCTCAACACCGGGGAGCTGTTTTTT
NA,TRBV5-4,TRBD2,TRBJ2-1,CASSLREGPSYNEQFF,TGTGCCAGCAGCTTGCGGGAGGGCCCCTCCTACAATGAGCAGTTCTTC
NA,TRBV9,NA,TRBJ1-1,CASSVTQRNTEAFF,TGTGCCAGCAGCGTTACTCAAAGGAACACTGAAGCTTTCTTT
NA,TRBV29-1,TRBD1,TRBJ1-2,CSGSGQGVNGYTF,TGCAGCGGATCCGGACAGGGAGTTAATGGCTACACCTTC
NA,TRBV7-3,NA,TRBJ1-1,CASSTGLGGEAFF,TGTGCCAGCAGCACCGGGCTCGGCGGGGAGGCTTTCTTT
many,TRBV15,TRBD2,TRBJ2-2,CATSSSGGVFFSGELFF,TGTGCCACCAGCAGTAGCGGGGGCGTTTTTTTTAGCGGGGAGCTGTTTTTT
NA,TRBV9,NA,TRBJ1-1,CASSATLTEAFF,TGTGCCAGCAGCGCCACATTGACTGAAGCTTTCTTT
NA,TRBV5-1,TRBD2,TRBJ2-7,CASSLALAGGNEQYF,TGCGCCAGCAGCTTGGCGCTAGCGGGAGGTAACGAGCAGTACTTC
NA,TRBV5-6,NA,TRBJ2-2,CASSSRYTGELFF,TGTGCCAGCAGCTCTCGATACACCGGGGAGCTGTTTTTT
NA,TRBV6-5,NA,TRBJ1-2,CASTRDGQANYGYTF,TGTGCCAGCACCCGAGACGGGCAAGCTAACTATGGCTACACCTTC
NA,TRBV4-1,NA,TRBJ1-2,CASSLQADLYGYTF,TGCGCCAGCAGCCTCCAGGCCGACCTCTATGGCTACACCTTC
few,TRBV2,NA,TRBJ2-1,CASSAPGTPYNEQFF,TGTGCCAGCAGTGCGCCGGGGACCCCCTACAATGAGCAGTTCTTC
few,TRBV24-1,TRBD1,TRBJ2-2,CATSDPLDRVDTGELFF,TGTGCCACCAGTGATCCCTTGGACAGGGTAGACACCGGGGAGCTGTTTTTT
few,TRBV5-1,TRBD2,TRBJ2-1,CASSLAPSGVNNEQFF,TGCGCCAGCAGCTTGGCCCCTAGCGGGGTAAACAATGAGCAGTTCTTC
few,TRBV18,NA,TRBJ1-1,CASSPGGGNTEAFF,TGTGCCAGCTCACCAGGTGGGGGTAACACTGAAGCTTTCTTT
NA,TRBV27,NA,TRBJ1-1,CASSGGTEALF,TGTGCCAGCAGTGGAGGCACTGAAGCTTTATTT
NA,TRBV7-6,TRBD2,TRBJ2-5,CASSRGRAGQETQYF,TGTGCCAGCAGCCGGGGGAGGGCGGGCCAAGAGACCCAGTACTTC
NA,TRBV15,TRBD1,TRBJ1-2,CATSRDTTGTDGYTF,TGTGCCACCAGCAGAGACACGACAGGGACGGATGGCTACACCTTC
NA,TRBV4-1,TRBD2,TRBJ2-5,CASSQREGETQYF,TGCGCCAGCAGCCAAAGGGAGGGAGAGACCCAGTACTTC
few,TRBV5-1,NA,TRBJ2-1,CASSFDVNNEQFF,TGCGCCAGCAGCTTCGACGTGAACAATGAGCAGTTCTTC
NA,TRBV7-8,TRBD2,TRBJ2-1,CASSLLAGGPTEQFF,TGTGCCAGCAGCTTACTTGCGGGGGGGCCCACTGAGCAGTTCTTC
few,TRBV18,NA,TRBJ2-7,CASSPGGLEQYF,TGTGCCAGCTCACCTGGGGGTCTCGAGCAGTACTTC